The 29 T cell receptor beta chains below all came from one sample that was sequenced in a study of blood T cell repertoires in COVID-19. Sequencing was performed with immunoSEQ multiplex PCR; in TCRdb, only in-frame clones are kept and a portion is missing. This table holds 200,000 to 250,000 clones, around 90% found once. The material sequenced was peripheral blood. The receptors originated from a man aged 25 to 40 with COVID-19, enrolled during active disease.

The chain couples TRBV6-6 to TRBJ1-2; D call uncertain. Germline CDR1 and CDR2: MNHNY and SVGAGI (reference sequence). The V end lost 5 bases, the J end lost 3 bases, and 13 bases lay between the germline ends. The CDR3 runs 14 residues. As DNA, the CDR3 is TGTGCCAGCAGTAAACACCCAGTGGACTATGGCTACACCTTC. It encodes CASSKHPVDYGYTF.

V and J are TRBV5-1 and TRBJ2-5; possibly TRBD2 for D (6 bases). The CDR3 consists of 16 residues. The germline CDR1 and CDR2 sequences are SGHRS and YFSETQ. V lost 5 bases and J lost 0, with 17 bases in between. The DNA of the CDR3 is TGCGCCAGCAGGACCCTTAGTCGGGGGTACCAAGAGACCCAGTACTTC. It specifies CASRTLSRGYQETQYF.

The J gene is TRBJ2-1, the V gene TRBV3-1 (or the pseudogene TRBV3-2); 11 bases are a match to TRBD2. The germline CDR1 and CDR2 sequences are LGHDT and YNNKEL (reference sequence). V was pared by 2 bases and J by 7 bases, with 13 bases of the junction left unmatched. The CDR3 runs 18 residues. CDR3 region: CASSQSRDTSGGKNEQFF. In DNA form, the CDR3 reads TGTGCCAGCAGCCAAAGCAGGGATACTAGCGGGGGCAAGAATGAGCAGTTCTTC.

The chain carries TRBV5-4 and TRBJ2-5; possible D gene TRBD2, 5 bases. Per the germline V gene, CDR1 is SGHNT and CDR2 is YYREEE (reference sequence). The CDR3 is made up of 13 amino acids. Trimming pared 4 bases from V and 4 bases from J, leaving 11 bases between. The CDR3 DNA follows: TGTGCCAGCAGCCTCGGGGAAGCAGAGACCCAGTACTTC. Translated: CASSLGEAETQYF.

The rearrangement uses TRBV9 and TRBJ2-1; TRBD2 aligns across 11 bases. The CDR3 is made up of 16 amino acids. Germline V gene lookup returns CDR1 SGDLS and CDR2 YYNGEE. V was clipped by 4 bases and J by 4 bases; unmatched bases: 7. The CDR3 nucleotides read TGTGCCAGCAGCAAGTTAGCGGGGGGGCCTTACAATGAGCAGTTCTTC. This translates into CASSKLAGGPYNEQFF.

The gene calls are TRBV14 and TRBJ2-3, with 7 bases matching TRBD1. The CDR3 has 15 amino acids. Trimming cost V 4 bases and J 1 base; bases outside gene matches: 5. Germline V gives CDR1 SGHDN, CDR2 FVKESK. CDR3 region: CASSPWDSGTDTQYF. As DNA, the CDR3 is TGTGCCAGCAGCCCATGGGACAGCGGCACAGATACGCAGTATTTT.

The chain couples TRBV3-1 (or the pseudogene TRBV3-2) to TRBJ1-2, with D perhaps matching TRBD1 (5 bases). The CDR3 totals 12 residues. Trimming took 3 bases from V and 10 from J, leaving 12 bases between them. Germline CDR1 is LGHDT and CDR2 is YNNKEL (reference sequence). CDR3 protein: CASSQGPQYYTF. The CDR3 DNA reads TGTGCCAGCAGCCAGGGGCCCCAATACTACACCTTC.

The chain links TRBV3-1 (or the pseudogene TRBV3-2) to TRBJ1-1, with unresolved D. V was pared by 0 bases and J by 6 bases, with 17 bases between. This CDR3 contains 16 residues. Germline-derived CDR1 and CDR2 are LGHDT and YNNKEL (reference sequence). The CDR3 loop is CASSQDLFGRVAEAFF. CDR3 DNA sequence: TGTGCCAGCAGCCAAGATCTTTTCGGGAGGGTGGCTGAAGCTTTCTTT.

The chain uses TRBV25-1 and TRBJ2-2, with 11 bases fitting TRBD1. Germline CDR1 is MGHDK and CDR2 is SYGVNS. V trimming: 2 bases; J trimming: 7 bases; junction bases outside the gene matches: 6. The CDR3 has 16 amino acids. The CDR3 nucleotides read TGTGCCAGCAGTGAACCTCGGACAGGGGGCGGCGGGGAGCTGTTTTTT. It specifies CASSEPRTGGGGELFF.

CDR3 sequence reads: CASSANAQANTEAFF. The DNA for the CDR3 is TGTGCCAGCAGCGCAAACGCACAGGCGAACACTGAAGCTTTCTTT. This chain uses TRBV9 with TRBJ1-1; TRBD1 is a possible D gene (5 bases). The CDR3 has 15 residues. CDR1 and CDR2 from the germline V gene are SGDLS and YYNGEE. The ends were cut back, 3 bases at V and 1 base at J, with 13 bases in the middle.

This clone was detected only once. This rearrangement joins TRBV6-4 to TRBJ1-1; D unclear. The V gene's germline CDR1 is MRHNA and CDR2 SNTAGT. The CDR3 extends over 12 amino acids. Trimming stripped 10 bases from V and 7 bases from J, with 16 bases between. The CDR3 coding sequence is TGTGCCACCGCCGGGTCCCCCGGTGAAGCTTTCTTT. It encodes CATAGSPGEAFF.

V is TRBV19 and J is TRBJ1-5; D gene uncertain. The V gene lost 5 bases and the J gene lost 7 bases, with 12 bases spanning the gap. This CDR3 is 13 amino acids long. Germline V gives CDR1 LNHDA, CDR2 SQIVND (reference sequence). This CDR3 is CASSPLGGQPQHF. The CDR3 DNA follows: TGTGCCAGTAGTCCCCTGGGAGGACAGCCCCAGCATTTT.

This clone was picked up a small number of times. The V and J genes are TRBV3-1 (or the pseudogene TRBV3-2) and TRBJ1-1, with D unclear. CDR1 and CDR2 (germline): LGHDT, YNNKEL (reference sequence). The CDR3 runs 14 residues. The V end was cut by 4 bases, the J end by 4 bases, with 13 bases between. The CDR3 sequence: CASSPRTGVTEAFF. CDR3 nucleotide sequence: TGTGCCAGCAGCCCTCGGACGGGAGTCACTGAAGCTTTCTTT.

V is TRBV11-2 and J is TRBJ1-1; D perhaps matches TRBD1 (5 bases). The V gene lost 2 bases and the J gene lost 1 base, with 8 bases spanning the gap. Germline V lookup: CDR1 SGHAT, CDR2 FQNNGV. CDR3 length: 14 amino acids. CDR3 DNA: TGTGCCAGCAGCTTACAGGGCCCGAACACTGAAGCTTTCTTT. Amino acid sequence: CASSLQGPNTEAFF.

The CDR3 coding sequence is TGTGCCAGCAGCCGTACAGGGCGGACGGCTTTCTTT. As protein: CASSRTGRTAFF. The genes are TRBV6-6 and TRBJ1-1, with a weak D call TRBD1 (6 bases). Trimming cost V 6 bases and J 11 bases, with 16 bases left between them. Germline CDR1 reads MNHNY; CDR2 reads SVGAGI (reference sequence). The CDR3 has 12 residues.

The rearrangement links TRBV18 to TRBJ1-5; 7 bases align to TRBD1. The germline V gene has CDR1 KGHSH and CDR2 LQKENI. CDR3 length: 14 residues. V was pared by 3 bases and J by 7 bases, with 6 bases of the junction left unmatched. DNA of the CDR3: TGTGCCAGCTCACCCGACAGGGTTCTACAGCCCCAGCATTTT. Translation gives CASSPDRVLQPQHF.

CDR3 amino acids: CASNTGGTWGEQYF. DNA for the CDR3: TGTGCCAGCAATACAGGGGGAACCTGGGGCGAGCAGTACTTC. The chain joins TRBV6-5 to TRBJ2-7; 8 bases are a match to TRBD1. V dropped 7 bases and J dropped 6; count of bases not matched to a gene: 11. This CDR3 has 14 residues. Germline V lookup: CDR1 MNHEY, CDR2 SVGAGI.

This chain links TRBV4-1 with TRBJ2-1, with 8 nucleotides matching TRBD2. This CDR3 is 16 amino acids long. V lost 0 bases to trimming and J lost 8 bases; unmatched junction nucleotides: 9. CDR1 and CDR2 (germline): MGHRA, YSYEKL. The CDR3 here is CASSQDLTAGVDEQFF. CDR3 in DNA: TGCGCCAGCAGCCAAGATCTGACAGCGGGGGTCGATGAGCAGTTCTTC.

The chain uses TRBV6-5 and TRBJ1-2; 11 nucleotides align to TRBD1. The V and J ends lost 6 bases and 3 bases, in that order; junction bases with no gene match: 3. There are 14 residues in the CDR3. Germline values: CDR1 MNHEY, CDR2 SVGAGI. The CDR3 is CASRWGQGDYGYTF. CDR3 bases: TGTGCCAGCAGATGGGGACAGGGGGACTATGGCTACACCTTC.

This clone was observed a handful of times. The chain employs TRBV25-1 and TRBJ2-7; TRBD1 matches at 12 bases. Germline trimming cut 7 bases from V and 6 bases from J; bases unmatched to any gene: 10. Germline-derived CDR1 and CDR2 are MGHDK and SYGVNS. This CDR3 has 15 residues. The CDR3 sequence is CASTTPGQGACEQYF. The CDR3 DNA reads as TGTGCCAGCACAACCCCGGGACAGGGGGCGTGCGAGCAGTACTTC.

The chain links TRBV5-1 to TRBJ2-7; 7 bases are shared with TRBD1. This CDR3 is built from 15 residues. J lost 5 bases, V lost 4 bases, and 12 bases had no gene match. Per the germline V gene, CDR1 is SGHRS and CDR2 is YFSETQ. The CDR3 protein is CASSLLRTGWDEQYF. The CDR3 nucleotides read TGCGCCAGCAGCCTACTAAGGACAGGATGGGACGAGCAGTACTTC.

The CDR3 reads CASSRMGQQQETQYF. CDR3 DNA sequence: TGTGCCAGCAGCCGAATGGGGCAGCAGCAAGAGACCCAGTACTTC. This sequence joins TRBV3-1 (or the pseudogene TRBV3-2) and TRBJ2-5; maybe TRBD1 (5 bases). The CDR3 extends over 15 amino acids. The germline CDR1 and CDR2 sequences are LGHDT and YNNKEL (reference sequence). V was clipped by 4 bases and J by 2 bases, with 14 bases between them.

The chain links TRBV4-1 to TRBJ2-7; D is unresolved. The germline V and J ends were trimmed by 0 bases and 0 bases, with 9 bases remaining between them. This CDR3 is built from 15 residues. CDR1 is MGHRA and CDR2 is YSYEKL in the germline V gene. Written as DNA, the CDR3 is TGCGCCAGCAGCCAAGATCCCCTAGGCTCCTACGAGCAGTACTTC. It specifies CASSQDPLGSYEQYF.

The chain employs TRBV3-1 (or the pseudogene TRBV3-2) and TRBJ2-1, with 7 bases aligning to TRBD2. Germline CDR1 reads LGHDT; CDR2 reads YNNKEL (reference sequence). CDR3 length: 15 amino acids. Trimming removed 0 bases from V and 10 bases from J; junction bases left unmatched: 9. The CDR3 DNA reads as TGTGCCAGCAGCCAAGATTCCTCCCGAGCGGGGGAGCAGTTCTTC. As protein: CASSQDSSRAGEQFF.

This chain uses TRBV19 with TRBJ2-7; the D gene is possibly TRBD1 (5 bases). The CDR3 covers 15 residues. Trimming took 5 bases from V and 0 from J, leaving 14 bases between them. CDR1 LNHDA and CDR2 SQIVND come from the germline V gene (reference sequence). This CDR3 reads CASSSGHSSSYEQYF. CDR3 in DNA: TGTGCCAGTAGTTCCGGACACTCAAGCTCCTACGAGCAGTACTTC.

The V gene is TRBV4-1, the J gene TRBJ2-7; 11 nucleotides line up with TRBD1. Germline loops: CDR1 MGHRA, CDR2 YSYEKL. The CDR3 sequence is 19 residues long. V shed 3 bases and J 5 bases; nucleotides not matched to a gene: 18. The chain's CDR3 is CASSHGTGGLSRLHHEQYF. The CDR3 DNA reads as TGCGCCAGCAGCCATGGGACAGGGGGACTATCCAGACTACACCACGAGCAGTACTTC.

The chain combines TRBV7-3 with TRBJ2-3, with TRBD2 matching over 7 bases. The germline gives CDR1 SGHTA, CDR2 FQGTGA. The CDR3 covers 16 residues. V lost 5 bases and J lost 1; bases outside the gene matches: 9. Here the CDR3 DNA reads TGTGCCAGCAGCCCAAGCCTCGCGGGGGGCACAGATACGCAGTATTTT. As protein: CASSPSLAGGTDTQYF. Drawing the rest from reference TRBV7-3 and TRBJ2-3, the complete variable domain is GAGVSQTPSNKVTEKGKYVELRCDPISGHTALYWYRQSLGQGPEFLIYFQGTGAADDSGLPNDRFFAVRPEGSVSTLKIQRTERGDSAVYLCASSPSLAGGTDTQYFGPGTRLTVL.

This clone was picked up one time. The chain links TRBV5-1 to TRBJ1-2; 11 bases match TRBD1. V trimming: 4 bases; J trimming: 8 bases; junction bases outside the gene matches: 13. There are 16 residues in the CDR3. CDR1 is SGHRS, CDR2 YFSETQ, per germline. The CDR3 sequence: CASSNGQGALDKGYTF. In DNA form, the CDR3 reads TGCGCCAGCAGCAACGGACAGGGGGCCCTTGATAAGGGCTACACCTTC.

This sequence joins TRBV3-1 (or the pseudogene TRBV3-2) and TRBJ1-5, with 8 bases identical to TRBD1. The CDR3 has 16 amino acids. Germline CDR1 and CDR2: LGHDT and YNNKEL (reference sequence). V gave up 1 base and J gave up 0 bases; unmatched junction bases: 2. The CDR3 DNA is TGTGCCAGCAGCCAAGGGGACAGGAATAGCAATCAGCCCCAGCATTTT. It codes for CASSQGDRNSNQPQHF.